This T cell receptor (beta chain) is drawn from a study of Graves' ophthalmopathy and Graves' hyperthyroidism. Findings and limits, study-wide: Also, most clonotypes expanded in the thyroid above 0.001 frequency appeared in blood. The model's ophthalmopathy progression predictions had more than 55% sensitivity and just under 75% specificity. In separating ophthalmopathy from stable hyperthyroidism, a 13-signature model achieved 85% to 90% sensitivity and approximately 80% specificity.

This clonotype was seen only a few times. The antigen remains undetermined. Germline CDR1 and CDR2: MNHEY and SVGAGI. The CDR3 runs to 13 residues. Trimming stripped 3 bases from V and 3 bases from J, with 8 bases between. Each hyperthyroidism patient was newly diagnosed, with under 2 months' duration, and aged 18 to 65. CDR3 regions of TCR beta were amplified from RNA transcripts. RT-PCR was first run with HTBI primers, then multiplex PCR in a second round. TCRdb ran MiXCR on the multiplex PCR reads and lists one entry per CDR3 protein. The repertoire holds roughly 600,000 distinct CDR3 sequences, with 39% as singletons.

The chain carries TRBV6-5 and TRBJ1-1, with no clear D. The sequence derives from an adult man with Graves' hyperthyroidism. Sequenced sample: peripheral blood or thyroid tissue (not recorded which). The CDR3 DNA follows: TGTGCCAGCAGTTATGGGTTGTACACTGAAGCTTTCTTT. It encodes CASSYGLYTEAFF.